The clone carrying this TCR beta chain is labeled medium-sized. Its specificity is not known. The method was immunoSEQ multiplex PCR; TCRdb's version includes in-frame clones alone and lacks a portion of them. The data contain 25,000 to 35,000 clones, 75% to 85% of them singletons. The time point here: peripheral blood 6 weeks after treatment start. Disease in patients was locally advanced or metastatic urothelial carcinoma. This record comes from a study of PD-L1 blockade in urothelial cancer. General observations from the study: Pretreatment clonality of the blood TCR repertoire below the median was predictive of superior survival.

The germline CDR1 and CDR2 sequences are ENHRY and SYGVKD. This CDR3 comprises 13 residues. Trimming removed 0 bases at V and 6 bases at J, with 5 bases between. Source: PBMCs, taken around atezolizumab (anti-PD-L1) treatment. This clonotype originated in a man in his 70s with urothelial cancer. The chain couples TRBV10-3 to TRBJ2-2; D remains unclear. The CDR3 DNA follows: TGTGCCATCAGTGAGTCGAGCCCCGGGGAGCTGTTTTTT. As protein: CAISESSPGELFF.